This TCR beta chain was sequenced in a study of blood T cells in healthy people across ages. General study results and limits: TCR beta diversity, measured per million T cells, fell in a roughly linear way with age. Naive CD4+ cell counts and diversity both ran higher in long-lived than in aged donors. The study could not conclusively compare naive and antigen-experienced cells, given its unsorted PBMCs.

This CDR3 has 12 amino acids. CDR1 is MNHEY and CDR2 is SVGEGT in the germline V gene. Trimming took off 8 bases at V and 8 bases at J, with 13 bases between the two ends. A J-beta primer mix and a sample-barcoded 5' primer were used in a second PCR of roughly 6 to 12 cycles. TCRdb re-derived calls from the 5' RACE reads in MiXCR, one entry per CDR3 protein. Of approximately 800,000 distinct CDR3 sequences listed, under 80% are singletons. This clonotype was observed a handful of times. Its antigen is as yet unknown. The receptor was derived from a man aged 25 to 45 in good health. This sequence joins TRBV6-2 or TRBV6-3 and TRBJ2-1, with no clear D. The sample consisted of blood. DNA of the CDR3: TGTGCCAGCGCCATAGCTGTCGATGAGCAGTTCTTC. This gives the protein CASAIAVDEQFF.